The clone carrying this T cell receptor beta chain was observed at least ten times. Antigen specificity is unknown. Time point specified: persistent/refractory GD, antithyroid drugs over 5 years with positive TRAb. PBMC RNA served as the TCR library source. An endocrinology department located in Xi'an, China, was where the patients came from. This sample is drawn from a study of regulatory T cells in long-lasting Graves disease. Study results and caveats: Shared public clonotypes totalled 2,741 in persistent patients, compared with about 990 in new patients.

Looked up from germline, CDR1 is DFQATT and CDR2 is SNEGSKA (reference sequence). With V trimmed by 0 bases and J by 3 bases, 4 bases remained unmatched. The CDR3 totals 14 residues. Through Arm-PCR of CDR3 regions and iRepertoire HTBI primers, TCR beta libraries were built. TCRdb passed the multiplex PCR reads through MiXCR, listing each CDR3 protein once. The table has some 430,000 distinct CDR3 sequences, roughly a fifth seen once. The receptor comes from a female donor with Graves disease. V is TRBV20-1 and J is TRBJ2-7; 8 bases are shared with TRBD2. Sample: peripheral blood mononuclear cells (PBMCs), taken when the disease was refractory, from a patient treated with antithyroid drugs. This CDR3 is CSARDPGGDYEQYF. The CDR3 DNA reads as TGCAGTGCTAGAGATCCGGGAGGGGACTACGAGCAGTACTTC.